Below, 5 T cell receptor beta chains from the same sample are listed, as sequenced in a study of tumor-infiltrating lymphocytes in primary liver carcinoma. TCR beta cDNA was made from 500 ng total RNA with a constant-region primer. It was through three nested multiplex PCR rounds of slightly modified ARM-PCR that TCR beta libraries arose. TRBV1-TRBV30 forward primers paired with a C-beta reverse primer were used in the first two PCR rounds, which ran roughly 10 cycles each. TCRdb independently ran MiXCR on the multiplex PCR reads; one entry per CDR3 protein. This table has about 120,000 distinct CDR3 sequences, around 70% appearing once. Co-extraction of both nucleic acids (RNA and DNA) used roughly 19-33 mg of unsorted bulk tissue. The material sequenced was tumor-adjacent normal liver tissue. The source is a woman aged 55 to 70 with primary liver carcinoma and hepatitis B virus infection.

The rearrangement links TRBV29-1 to TRBJ1-1; 7 bases align to TRBD1. Germline CDR1 is SQVTM and CDR2 is ANQGSEA. The ends lost 6 bases at V and 5 bases at J; junction bases unmatched: 9. The CDR3 runs to 13 residues. For the CDR3, the DNA is TGCAGCGTGCTGACAGGGAGAGATACTGAAGCTTTCTTT. This gives the protein CSVLTGRDTEAFF. Full variable domain (outside the CDR3, taken from reference TRBV29-1 and TRBJ1-1): SAVISQKPSRDICQRGTSLTIQCQVDSQVTMMFWYRQQPGQSLTLIATANQGSEATYESGFVIDKFPISRPNLTFSTLTVSNMSPEDSSIYLCSVLTGRDTEAFFGQGTRLTVV.

With respect to this clonotype: A much larger clone is a single base away; this may be a read error. The chain has TRBV7-9 and TRBJ2-2; perhaps TRBD2 as D (5 bases). V lost 5 bases to trimming and J lost 6 bases, with 10 bases between them. Germline-derived CDR1 and CDR2 are SEHNR and FQNEAQ (reference sequence). There are 13 residues in the CDR3. The CDR3 region has the DNA TGTGCCAGCAGCCCCATGGGAGCCGGGGAGCTGTTTTTT. The encoded protein is CASSPMGAGELFF.

To note about this clonotype: Relative to the germline gene, one junction end is altered; a read error may explain this. The chain carries TRBV11-2 and TRBJ1-2, with D possibly being TRBD1 (6 bases). Germline values: CDR1 SGHAT, CDR2 FQNNGV. There are 15 residues in the CDR3. The CDR3 nucleotides are TGTGCTAGCAGCTTTGATCCAGGGGTCGTCTATGGCTACACCTTC. This sequence encodes CASSFDPGVVYGYTF.

Details on this clonotype: Compared with germline, one end of the junction differs, possibly owing to a read error. The rearrangement uses TRBV6-5 and TRBJ2-1; 9 positions match TRBD2. Per germline, CDR1 MNHEY and CDR2 SVGAGI. The CDR3 extends over 16 amino acids. The CDR3 loop is CASSYSGGRANNVQFF. CDR3 bases: TGTGCCAGCAGTTACTCAGGCGGGAGGGCCAATAATGTGCAGTTCTTC.

With respect to this clonotype: In this CDR3 the conserved last residue, phenylalanine or tryptophan, is missing, so a read error is likely. This chain uses TRBV6-5 with TRBJ1-1, with D maybe TRBD1 (6 bases). The germline CDR1 and CDR2 sequences are MNHEY and SVGAGI. This CDR3 is 14 amino acids long. The CDR3 here is CTSRGRQTFTEAFL. The CDR3 DNA sequence: TGTACCAGCAGGGGTAGACAGACGTTCACTGAAGCTTTCCTT.